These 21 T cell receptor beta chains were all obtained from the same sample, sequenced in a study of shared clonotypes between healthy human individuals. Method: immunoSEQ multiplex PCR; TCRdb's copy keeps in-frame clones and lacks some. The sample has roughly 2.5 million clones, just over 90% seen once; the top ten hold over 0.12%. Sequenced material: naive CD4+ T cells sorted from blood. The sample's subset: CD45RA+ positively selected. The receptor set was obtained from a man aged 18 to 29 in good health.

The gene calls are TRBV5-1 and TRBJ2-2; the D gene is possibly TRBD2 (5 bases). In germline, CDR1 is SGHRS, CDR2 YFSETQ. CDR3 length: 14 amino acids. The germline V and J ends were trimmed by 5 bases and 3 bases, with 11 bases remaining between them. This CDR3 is CASSSGKYTGELFF. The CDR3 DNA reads TGCGCCAGCAGTTCGGGGAAGTACACCGGGGAGCTGTTTTTT.

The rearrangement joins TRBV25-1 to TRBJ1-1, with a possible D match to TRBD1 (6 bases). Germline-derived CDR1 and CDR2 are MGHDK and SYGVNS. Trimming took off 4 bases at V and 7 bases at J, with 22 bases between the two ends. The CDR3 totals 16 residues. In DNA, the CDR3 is TGTGCCAGCAGTGCTTCGAAAGGACAGTCCCGTGGTGAAGCTTTCTTT. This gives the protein CASSASKGQSRGEAFF.

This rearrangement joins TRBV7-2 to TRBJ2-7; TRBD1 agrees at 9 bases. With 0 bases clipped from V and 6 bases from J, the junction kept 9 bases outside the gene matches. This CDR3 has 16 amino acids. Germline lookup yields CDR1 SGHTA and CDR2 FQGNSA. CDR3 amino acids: CASSLAGQGVGGEQYF. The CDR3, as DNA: TGTGCCAGCAGCTTAGCGGGACAGGGAGTAGGGGGCGAGCAGTACTTC.

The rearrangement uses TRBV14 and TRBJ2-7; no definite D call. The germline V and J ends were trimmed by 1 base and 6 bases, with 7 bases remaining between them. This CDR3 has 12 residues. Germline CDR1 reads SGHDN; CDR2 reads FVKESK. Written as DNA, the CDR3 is TGTGCCAGCAGCCAAGGGGTCGGCGAGCAGTACTTC. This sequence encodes CASSQGVGEQYF.

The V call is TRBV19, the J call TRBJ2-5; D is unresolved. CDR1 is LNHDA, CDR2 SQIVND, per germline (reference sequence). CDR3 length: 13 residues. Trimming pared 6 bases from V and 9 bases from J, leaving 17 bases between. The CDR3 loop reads CASSPNPDRAQYF. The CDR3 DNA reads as TGTGCCAGTAGCCCAAACCCCGACCGGGCCCAGTACTTC.

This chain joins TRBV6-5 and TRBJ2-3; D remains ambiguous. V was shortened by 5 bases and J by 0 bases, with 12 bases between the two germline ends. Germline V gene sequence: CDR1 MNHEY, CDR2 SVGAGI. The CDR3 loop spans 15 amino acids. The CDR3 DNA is TGTGCCAGCAGTCGACTTGGCCCGAGCACAGATACGCAGTATTTT. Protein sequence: CASSRLGPSTDTQYF.

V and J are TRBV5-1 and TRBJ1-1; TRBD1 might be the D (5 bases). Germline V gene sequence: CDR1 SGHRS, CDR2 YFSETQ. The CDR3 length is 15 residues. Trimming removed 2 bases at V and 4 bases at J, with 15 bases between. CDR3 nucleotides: TGCGCCAGCAGCTTCGGACATCAGCCCGGCACTGAAGCTTTCTTT. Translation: CASSFGHQPGTEAFF.

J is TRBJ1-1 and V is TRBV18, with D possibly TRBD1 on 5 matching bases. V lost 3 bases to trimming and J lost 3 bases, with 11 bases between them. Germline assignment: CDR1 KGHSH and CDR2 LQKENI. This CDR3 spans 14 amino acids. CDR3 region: CASSPSGRDTEAFF. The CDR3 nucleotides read TGTGCCAGCTCACCGTCAGGGAGGGACACTGAAGCTTTCTTT.

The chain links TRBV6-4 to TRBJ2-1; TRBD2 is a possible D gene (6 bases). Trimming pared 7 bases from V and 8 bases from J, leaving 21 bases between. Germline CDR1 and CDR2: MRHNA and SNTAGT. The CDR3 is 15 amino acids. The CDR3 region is CASTGGRFRGHEQFF. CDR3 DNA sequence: TGTGCCAGCACCGGGGGTAGGTTTCGAGGGCATGAGCAGTTCTTC.

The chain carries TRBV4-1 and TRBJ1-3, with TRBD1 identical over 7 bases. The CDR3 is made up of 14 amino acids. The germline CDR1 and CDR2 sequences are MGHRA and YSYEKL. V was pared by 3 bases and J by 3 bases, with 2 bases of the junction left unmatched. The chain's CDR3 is CASSQGTVGNTIYF. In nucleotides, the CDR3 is TGCGCCAGCAGCCAGGGGACAGTTGGAAACACCATATATTTT.

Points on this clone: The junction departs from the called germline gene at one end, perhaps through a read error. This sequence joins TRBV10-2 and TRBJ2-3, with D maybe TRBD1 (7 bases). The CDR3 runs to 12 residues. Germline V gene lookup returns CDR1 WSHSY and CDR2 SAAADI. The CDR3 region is CASSEGTQQGGF. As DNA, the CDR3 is TGCGCCAGCAGTGAAGGGACTCAGCAGGGGGGTTTT.

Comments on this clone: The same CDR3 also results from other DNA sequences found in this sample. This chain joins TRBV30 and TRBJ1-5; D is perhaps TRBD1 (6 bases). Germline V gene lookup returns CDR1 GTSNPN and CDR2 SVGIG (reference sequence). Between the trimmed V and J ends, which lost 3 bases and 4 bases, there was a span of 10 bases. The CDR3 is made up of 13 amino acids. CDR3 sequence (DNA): TGTGCCTGGAGCTCTAGGGGGAATCAGCCCCAGCATTTT. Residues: CAWSSRGNQPQHF.

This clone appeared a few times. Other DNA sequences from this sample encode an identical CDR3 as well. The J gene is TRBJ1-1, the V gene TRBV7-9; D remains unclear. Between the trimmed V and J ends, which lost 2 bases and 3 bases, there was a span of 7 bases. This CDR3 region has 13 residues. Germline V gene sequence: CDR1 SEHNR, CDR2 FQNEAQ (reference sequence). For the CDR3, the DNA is TGTGCCAGCAGCTTATCAGGTGACACTGAAGCTTTCTTT. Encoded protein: CASSLSGDTEAFF.

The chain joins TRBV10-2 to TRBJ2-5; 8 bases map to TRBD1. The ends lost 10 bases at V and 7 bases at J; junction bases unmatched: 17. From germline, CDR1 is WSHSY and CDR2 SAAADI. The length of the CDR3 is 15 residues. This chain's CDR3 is CATSSLQGVGGTQYF. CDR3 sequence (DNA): TGCGCCACCTCCAGTTTACAGGGGGTCGGGGGGACCCAGTACTTC.

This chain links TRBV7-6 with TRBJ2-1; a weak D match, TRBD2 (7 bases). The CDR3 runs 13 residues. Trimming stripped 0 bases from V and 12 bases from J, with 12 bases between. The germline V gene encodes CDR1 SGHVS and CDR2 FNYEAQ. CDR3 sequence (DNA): TGTGCCAGCAGCTTAGCGGGGGGGCCCGGGCAGTTCTTC. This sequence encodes CASSLAGGPGQFF.

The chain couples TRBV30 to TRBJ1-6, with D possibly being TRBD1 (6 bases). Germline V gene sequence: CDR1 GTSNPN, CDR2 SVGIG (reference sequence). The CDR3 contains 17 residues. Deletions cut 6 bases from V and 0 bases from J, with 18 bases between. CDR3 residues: CACNIQGPSSYNSPLHF. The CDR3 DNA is TGTGCCTGCAACATACAGGGTCCTAGCTCCTATAATTCACCCCTCCACTTT.

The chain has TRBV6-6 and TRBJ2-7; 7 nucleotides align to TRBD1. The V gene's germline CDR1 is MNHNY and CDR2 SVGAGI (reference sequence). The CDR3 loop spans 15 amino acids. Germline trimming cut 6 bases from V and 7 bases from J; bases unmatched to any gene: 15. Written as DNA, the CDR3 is TGTGCCAGCAGCCCACAGACAGGGAGCGTCTTTGAGCAGTACTTC. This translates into CASSPQTGSVFEQYF.

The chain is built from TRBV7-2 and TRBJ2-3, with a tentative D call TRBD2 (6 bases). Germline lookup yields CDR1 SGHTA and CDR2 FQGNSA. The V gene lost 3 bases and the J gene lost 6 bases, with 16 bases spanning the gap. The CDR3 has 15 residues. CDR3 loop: CASSFGGSLADTQYF. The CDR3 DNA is TGTGCCAGCAGCTTTGGCGGTTCCCTAGCGGATACGCAGTATTTT. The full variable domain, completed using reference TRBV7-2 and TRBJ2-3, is GAGVSQSPSNKVTEKGKDVELRCDPISGHTALYWYRQSLGQGLEFLIYFQGNSAPDKSGLPSDRFSAERTGGSVSTLTIQRTQQEDSAVYLCASSFGGSLADTQYFGPGTRLTVL.

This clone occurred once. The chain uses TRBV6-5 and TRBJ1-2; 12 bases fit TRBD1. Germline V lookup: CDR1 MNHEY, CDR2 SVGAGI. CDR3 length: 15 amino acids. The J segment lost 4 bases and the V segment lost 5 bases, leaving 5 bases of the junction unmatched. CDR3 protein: CASSPGTGGFYGYTF. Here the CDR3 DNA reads TGTGCCAGCAGTCCCGGGACAGGGGGCTTCTATGGCTACACCTTC.

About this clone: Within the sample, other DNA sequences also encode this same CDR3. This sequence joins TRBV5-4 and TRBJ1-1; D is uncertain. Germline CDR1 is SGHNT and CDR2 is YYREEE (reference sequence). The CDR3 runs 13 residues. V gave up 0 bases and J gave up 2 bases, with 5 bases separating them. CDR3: CASSLDINTEAFF. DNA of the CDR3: TGTGCCAGCAGCTTGGATATTAACACTGAAGCTTTCTTT.

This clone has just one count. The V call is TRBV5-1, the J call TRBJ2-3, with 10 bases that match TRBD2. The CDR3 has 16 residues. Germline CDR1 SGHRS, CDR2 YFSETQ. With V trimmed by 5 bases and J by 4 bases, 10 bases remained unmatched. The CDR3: CASSSAPSGGPDTQYF. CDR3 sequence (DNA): TGCGCCAGCAGTTCCGCTCCTAGCGGGGGACCAGATACGCAGTATTTT.